The 31 T cell receptor beta chains given below trace back to one sample, sequenced in a study of control samples from healthy donors and cancer patients. Assay used: immunoSEQ multiplex PCR; TCRdb lists only in-frame clones, some missing. The sample records tens of thousands of clones, under 95% being singletons. The sample consisted of PBMCs. The receptors here all came from a woman in her thirties or forties with lung cancer.

The chain couples TRBV2 to TRBJ1-2; tentative D call: TRBD1 (5 bases). CDR1 is SNHLY and CDR2 is FYNNEI in the germline V gene. CDR3 length equals 14 residues. V was trimmed by 0 bases and J by 7 bases, leaving 12 bases between them. CDR3 region: CASSEARQGSGYTF. The CDR3 nucleotides read TGTGCCAGCAGTGAAGCGCGGCAGGGAAGTGGCTACACCTTC.

This chain uses TRBV6-5 with TRBJ2-7; tentatively, D is TRBD1 or TRBD2 (5 bases each). CDR1 and CDR2 (germline): MNHEY, SVGAGI. This CDR3 comprises 15 residues. V was clipped by 6 bases and J by 0 bases, with 15 bases between them. The CDR3 sequence: CASRKGTGDSYEQYF. The CDR3 bases are TGTGCCAGCAGGAAAGGGACCGGGGACTCCTACGAGCAGTACTTC.

The V and J genes are TRBV4-1 and TRBJ2-3; TRBD2 matches at 14 bases. The V gene's germline CDR1 is MGHRA and CDR2 YSYEKL. The CDR3 runs 17 residues. V lost 0 bases, J lost 2 bases, and 1 base stayed unmatched. The CDR3 loop is CASSQEGLAGVTDTQYF. The DNA of the CDR3 is TGCGCCAGCAGCCAAGAGGGACTAGCGGGGGTCACAGATACGCAGTATTTT.

CDR3 in DNA: TGTGCCTGGATAAGTAACAGGGGGTATGGCTACACCTTC. Its translation is CAWISNRGYGYTF. The rearrangement links TRBV30 to TRBJ1-2, with 8 positions matching TRBD1. The V gene's germline CDR1 is GTSNPN and CDR2 SVGIG (reference sequence). The CDR3 is 13 residues long. The trim removed 4 bases at V and 5 bases at J, leaving 6 bases unmatched.

The V gene is TRBV6-5, the J gene TRBJ1-2; D may be TRBD1 (5 bases). From germline, CDR1 is MNHEY and CDR2 SVGAGI. The CDR3 runs to 15 residues. V was pared by 1 base and J by 8 bases, with 17 bases between. DNA of the CDR3: TGTGCCAGCAGTTACTGGGCGGCAGGGTCCATCGGCTACACCTTC. Translated: CASSYWAAGSIGYTF.

This chain's CDR3 is CASSFSESGELFF. The CDR3 bases are TGTGCCAGCAGTTTTTCTGAGTCCGGGGAGCTGTTTTTT. The chain joins TRBV28 to TRBJ2-2; D is ambiguous. The CDR3 runs to 13 residues. V gave up 3 bases and J gave up 6 bases, with 8 bases separating them. The germline CDR1 and CDR2 sequences are MDHEN and SYDVKM.

This chain joins TRBV7-9 and TRBJ2-3, with 10 bases aligning to TRBD2. The V gene's germline CDR1 is SEHNR and CDR2 FQNEAQ (reference sequence). The CDR3 is 14 residues long. The V segment lost 5 bases and the J segment 4 bases; nucleotides outside the gene matches: 3. The CDR3, as DNA: TGTGCCAGCAGCCTCAGCGGGGGGGCAGATACGCAGTATTTT. Residues: CASSLSGGADTQYF.

The chain has TRBV3-1 (or the pseudogene TRBV3-2) and TRBJ1-1; a weak D match, TRBD1 (5 bases). Looked up from germline, CDR1 is LGHDT and CDR2 is YNNKEL (reference sequence). The CDR3 totals 14 residues. With 2 bases removed from V and 7 bases from J, the gap between germline ends came to 14 bases. The CDR3 DNA reads as TGTGCCAGCAGCCAACCGGGGGGAGGGGTTGAAGCTTTCTTT. It yields the protein CASSQPGGGVEAFF.

The chain has TRBV15 and TRBJ2-7; possibly TRBD2 for D (7 bases). This CDR3 is built from 15 residues. The V end was cut by 8 bases, the J end by 6 bases, with 23 bases between. Germline V gives CDR1 LNHNV, CDR2 YYDKDF (reference sequence). CDR3 amino acids: CATGMVGGARGEQYF. CDR3 nucleotide sequence: TGTGCCACCGGCATGGTTGGGGGGGCGAGGGGCGAGCAGTACTTC.

V and J are TRBV30 and TRBJ2-3, with D maybe TRBD1 (5 bases). Looked up from germline, CDR1 is GTSNPN and CDR2 is SVGIG (reference sequence). CDR3 length: 15 residues. Trimming took off 0 bases at V and 1 base at J, with 11 bases between the two ends. Written as DNA, the CDR3 is TGTGCCTGGAGTGTAACCCGGACACGCACAGATACGCAGTATTTT. Its translation is CAWSVTRTRTDTQYF.

The genes are TRBV12-5 and TRBJ1-5, with 8 positions matching TRBD1. This CDR3 has 17 residues. Germline V gives CDR1 LGHNT, CDR2 FRNRAP. Trimming at V came to 0 bases and at J to 7 bases, leaving 11 bases not matched to a gene. The CDR3 DNA follows: TGTGCTAGTGGTTTGGTAACCCCCCAGGGGGCGAGGCAGCCCCAGCATTTT. Encoded protein: CASGLVTPQGARQPQHF.

The genes are TRBV5-5 and TRBJ1-1; TRBD1 agrees at 7 bases. Germline lookup yields CDR1 SGHKS and CDR2 YYEKEE (reference sequence). The J segment lost 2 bases and the V segment lost 0 bases, leaving 7 bases of the junction unmatched. This CDR3 has 16 amino acids. The CDR3 loop reads CASSLGRDSYNTEAFF. CDR3 sequence (DNA): TGTGCCAGCAGCTTGGGTAGGGACAGTTACAACACTGAAGCTTTCTTT. Using reference TRBV5-5 and TRBJ1-1 for the parts outside the CDR3, the full variable domain is DAGVTQSPTHLIKTRGQQVTLRCSPISGHKSVSWYQQVLGQGPQFIFQYYEKEERGRGNFPDRFSARQFPNYSSELNVNALLLGDSALYLCASSLGRDSYNTEAFFGQGTRLTVV.

J is TRBJ1-6 and V is TRBV11-3; TRBD1 might be the D (5 bases). The CDR3 contains 15 residues. V was shortened by 6 bases and J by 1 base, with 10 bases between the two germline ends. Germline values: CDR1 SGHNT, CDR2 YENEEA. The CDR3 DNA reads as TGTGCCAGCAGTCCAGGGTATTCCTATAATTCACCCCTCCACTTT. Protein sequence: CASSPGYSYNSPLHF.

In its sample, this clone was seen once. This chain links TRBV15 with TRBJ1-3; D uncertain. The germline V gene has CDR1 LNHNV and CDR2 YYDKDF (reference sequence). Between the trimmed V and J ends, which lost 1 base and 0 bases, there was a span of 7 bases. This CDR3 has 15 amino acids. CDR3 in DNA: TGTGCCACCAGCAGAGGACCTAGCTCTGGAAACACCATATATTTT. Protein: CATSRGPSSGNTIYF.

The rearrangement joins TRBV5-4 to TRBJ2-3; the match to TRBD2 covers 8 bases. This CDR3 spans 16 amino acids. V lost 4 bases and J lost 7; bases outside the gene matches: 14. Germline V gene sequence: CDR1 SGHNT, CDR2 YYREEE (reference sequence). DNA for the CDR3: TGTGCCAGCAGCCAAGGGGGAGCGGGGGTATTATATACGCAGTATTTT. It is translated as CASSQGGAGVLYTQYF.

V gene TRBV15 combines with J gene TRBJ1-5, with TRBD1 matching over 8 bases. The CDR3 totals 15 residues. Germline CDR1 LNHNV, CDR2 YYDKDF (reference sequence). Trimming cost V 4 bases and J 2 bases; bases outside gene matches: 4. The CDR3: CATSNPDRGNQPQHF. CDR3 sequence (DNA): TGTGCCACCAGCAACCCGGACAGGGGCAATCAGCCCCAGCATTTT.

The V gene is TRBV2, the J gene TRBJ2-7, with D uncertain. Trimming took off 7 bases at V and 0 bases at J, with 13 bases between the two ends. The CDR3 consists of 14 residues. Germline V gives CDR1 SNHLY, CDR2 FYNNEI. CDR3 nucleotide sequence: TGTGCCAGCAACGATCCTATCTTCTCCTACGAGCAGTACTTC. Translated, it gives CASNDPIFSYEQYF.

This chain joins TRBV27 and TRBJ2-7; no definite D call. Germline values: CDR1 MNHEY, CDR2 SMNVEV (reference sequence). V shed 0 bases and J shed 3 bases, with 3 bases lying between them. The CDR3 loop spans 12 amino acids. The CDR3 protein is CASSLSGYEQYF. Written as DNA, the CDR3 is TGTGCCAGCAGTTTATCCGGCTACGAGCAGTACTTC.

This clone was picked up a small number of times. The V gene is TRBV12-3 or TRBV12-4, the J gene TRBJ1-5; weak D call: TRBD1 (5 bases). Deletions cut 6 bases from V and 6 bases from J, with 12 bases between. CDR3 size: 13 residues. CDR3 sequence reads: CASSGAGGQPQHF. CDR3 in DNA: TGTGCCAGCAGCGGGGCGGGGGGTCAGCCCCAGCATTTT.

The chain couples TRBV3-1 (or the pseudogene TRBV3-2) to TRBJ2-1; 10 bases line up with TRBD2. Per the germline V gene, CDR1 is LGHDT and CDR2 is YNNKEL (reference sequence). This CDR3 has 17 residues. Trimming cost V 6 bases and J 5 bases; bases outside gene matches: 13. CDR3 DNA sequence: TGTGCCAGCAGGCCAAGAATAGGAGCGGGGGGGAACAATGAGCAGTTCTTC. Translating it yields CASRPRIGAGGNNEQFF.

The chain recombines TRBV10-3 with TRBJ2-5, with 7 bases aligning to TRBD2. The trim removed 3 bases at V and 6 bases at J, leaving 22 bases unmatched. The germline CDR1 and CDR2 sequences are ENHRY and SYGVKD. This CDR3 contains 19 residues. For the CDR3, the DNA is TGTGCCATCAGTGAACCCGCGGTGGGGGGGGGAATGCATGCGAAGACCCAGTACTTC. As protein: CAISEPAVGGGMHAKTQYF.

J is TRBJ1-2 and V is TRBV19, with 7 bases that match TRBD1. Germline V CDR1 and CDR2: LNHDA, SQIVND (reference sequence). This CDR3 has 18 residues. V gave up 0 bases and J gave up 0 bases; unmatched junction bases: 10. DNA of the CDR3: TGTGCCAGTAGTATAGACCGCGGGGACAGACAACCTAACTATGGCTACACCTTC. Translation: CASSIDRGDRQPNYGYTF.

V usage is TRBV6-5 and J usage is TRBJ1-3; 9 nucleotides agree with TRBD1. V shed 4 bases and J 4 bases; nucleotides not matched to a gene: 5. The CDR3 is 15 residues long. CDR1 is MNHEY, CDR2 SVGAGI, per germline. The CDR3 here is CASSWTGADGNTIYF. CDR3 bases: TGTGCCAGCAGTTGGACAGGGGCTGACGGAAACACCATATATTTT.

The chain employs TRBV9 and TRBJ2-7; D unresolved. V shed 0 bases and J shed 3 bases, with 13 bases lying between them. Germline CDR1 and CDR2: SGDLS and YYNGEE. The CDR3 loop spans 15 amino acids. As DNA, the CDR3 is TGTGCCAGCAGCGTAGACAGCAGTGCACTCTACGAGCAGTACTTC. Translated, it gives CASSVDSSALYEQYF.

V is TRBV4-1 and J is TRBJ1-3; 7 nucleotides align to TRBD1. This CDR3 region has 15 residues. CDR1 and CDR2 from the germline V gene are MGHRA and YSYEKL. V was clipped by 3 bases and J by 2 bases; unmatched bases: 4. CDR3 sequence (DNA): TGCGCCAGCAGCCAGGAAGACAGGGCTGGAAACACCATATATTTT. Residues: CASSQEDRAGNTIYF.

The chain links TRBV5-1 to TRBJ2-1; perhaps TRBD2 as D (6 bases). The CDR3 extends over 15 amino acids. Trimming took off 0 bases at V and 5 bases at J, with 12 bases between the two ends. Per the germline V gene, CDR1 is SGHRS and CDR2 is YFSETQ. This chain's CDR3 is CASSLEWGVHNEQFF. In DNA form, the CDR3 reads TGCGCCAGCAGCTTGGAGTGGGGGGTCCACAATGAGCAGTTCTTC.

This chain joins TRBV30 and TRBJ1-2; D might be TRBD1 (6 bases). V was shortened by 0 bases and J by 0 bases, with 17 bases between the two germline ends. Germline assignment: CDR1 GTSNPN and CDR2 SVGIG (reference sequence). The CDR3 is made up of 17 amino acids. The CDR3 is CAWSVLRGKGPNYGYTF. The CDR3, as DNA: TGTGCCTGGAGTGTACTGAGGGGGAAGGGTCCTAACTATGGCTACACCTTC.

J is TRBJ1-1 and V is TRBV7-9; TRBD1 might be the D (5 bases). The CDR3 is made up of 14 amino acids. V lost 8 bases and J lost 1, with 14 bases in between. Per the germline V gene, CDR1 is SEHNR and CDR2 is FQNEAQ (reference sequence). DNA for the CDR3: TGTGCCAGCGGGGATAGGGGTGGGAACACTGAAGCTTTCTTT. Translated: CASGDRGGNTEAFF.

This clone was counted a few times. CDR3 nucleotides: TGTGCCAGCAGCCCCCCAGTGAAGTCCTTTGAAGCTTTCTTT. This encodes CASSPPVKSFEAFF. The genes are TRBV11-2 and TRBJ1-1; D gene uncertain. The CDR3 runs to 14 residues. Germline lookup yields CDR1 SGHAT and CDR2 FQNNGV. Trimming removed 5 bases at V and 7 bases at J, with 17 bases between. The full variable domain, with the rest looked up from reference TRBV11-2 and TRBJ1-1, is EAGVAQSPRYKIIEKRQSVAFWCNPISGHATLYWYQQILGQGPKLLIQFQNNGVVDDSQLPKDRFSAERLKGVDSTLKIQPAKLEDSAVYLCASSPPVKSFEAFFGQGTRLTVV.

The rearrangement links TRBV5-8 to TRBJ1-2; 7 nucleotides match TRBD1. Per germline, CDR1 SGHTS and CDR2 YDEGEE. J gave up 7 bases and V 6 bases, and 12 bases lay outside the gene matches. The CDR3 is made up of 14 amino acids. The CDR3 DNA is TGTGCCAGCACGTCAGGGGGATCGTCTTTTGGCTACACCTTC. Translation: CASTSGGSSFGYTF.

The gene calls are TRBV9 and TRBJ2-3; 7 bases map to TRBD2. The CDR3 spans 18 residues. CDR1 is SGDLS, CDR2 YYNGEE, per germline. After removal of 3 bases from V and 3 bases from J, the junction contained 16 bases not matched to a gene. CDR3 DNA sequence: TGTGCCAGCAGCGCTTTTTTTTCGAGGACTAGAGAAACAGATACGCAGTATTTT. The encoded protein is CASSAFFSRTRETDTQYF.